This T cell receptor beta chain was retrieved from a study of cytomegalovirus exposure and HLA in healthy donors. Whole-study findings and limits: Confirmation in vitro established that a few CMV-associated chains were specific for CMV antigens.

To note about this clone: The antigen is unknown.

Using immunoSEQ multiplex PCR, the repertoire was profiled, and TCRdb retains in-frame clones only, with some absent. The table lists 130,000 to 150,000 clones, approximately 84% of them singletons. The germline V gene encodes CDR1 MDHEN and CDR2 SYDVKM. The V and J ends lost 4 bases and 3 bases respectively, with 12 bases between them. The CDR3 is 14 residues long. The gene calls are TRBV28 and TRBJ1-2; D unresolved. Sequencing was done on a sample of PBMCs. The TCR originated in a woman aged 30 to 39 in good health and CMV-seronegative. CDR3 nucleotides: TGTGCCAGCAGTTCTGATGCGGGGTACTATGGCTACACCTTC. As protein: CASSSDAGYYGYTF.